This T cell receptor (beta chain) comes out of a study of beta chain features in type 1 diabetes. This clone was counted only a few times. Trimming shortened V by 0 bases and J by 3 bases, and 10 bases separated the two germline ends. The CDR3 consists of 15 residues. Germline CDR1 LNHNV, CDR2 YYDKDF (reference sequence). Reverse transcription of all isolated RNA meant that expressed TCRB transcripts were sequenced. Assay used: immunoSEQ multiplex PCR; TCRdb lists only in-frame clones, some missing. There are 300,000 to 450,000 clones in the sample; around 13% occur only once, and roughly 0.017% lies in the top ten.

The TCR originated in a man aged 18 to 29 in good health. The sequencing input was naive CD4+ T cells from blood. V gene TRBV15 combines with J gene TRBJ2-3, with a tentative D call TRBD1 (5 bases). This CDR3 reads CATSRDAQGTDTQYF. For the CDR3, the DNA is TGTGCCACCAGCAGAGATGCCCAGGGAACAGATACGCAGTATTTT.